These 24 T cell receptor beta chains share one sample of origin, sequenced in a study of breast tumors, draining lymph nodes, adjacent tissues. Using its own MiXCR run on the multiplex PCR reads, TCRdb lists one record per CDR3 protein. Seen here are some 85,000 distinct CDR3 sequences, approximately 30% observed once, and the top ten hold over 7.5%. Samples came from axillary lymph nodes draining the breast cancer. Source material: axillary lymph node tissue. Receptors originate from a female donor with breast cancer. Some clones in this sample may be carry-over from other donors' samples.

This clonotype was found many times. This chain uses TRBV6-5 with TRBJ2-2; TRBD2 aligns across 11 bases. The CDR3 is made up of 16 amino acids. With V trimmed by 3 bases and J by 8 bases, 8 bases remained unmatched. Looked up from germline, CDR1 is MNHEY and CDR2 is SVGAGI. CDR3: CASSYLAGGRGGELFF. The CDR3 bases are TGTGCCAGCAGTTATCTAGCGGGAGGTCGAGGAGGGGAGCTGTTTTTT.

This clonotype appeared many times. This chain connects TRBV29-1 to TRBJ2-3, with TRBD2 matching over 8 bases. V shed 4 bases and J 1 base; nucleotides not matched to a gene: 10. The CDR3 contains 16 residues. Germline loops: CDR1 SQVTM, CDR2 ANQGSEA. CDR3 loop: CSVVRGGGVGTDTQYF. The DNA of the CDR3 is TGCAGCGTTGTTCGGGGGGGGGGGGTCGGCACAGATACGCAGTATTTT.

The CDR3: CSARQVNYEQYF. DNA for the CDR3: TGCAGTGCCAGACAGGTAAACTACGAGCAGTACTTC. The chain couples TRBV20-1 to TRBJ2-7, with D perhaps matching TRBD1 (6 bases). V was clipped by 6 bases and J by 3 bases, with 12 bases between them. Germline CDR1 and CDR2: DFQATT and SNEGSKA (reference sequence). CDR3 length: 12 residues.

This chain connects TRBV20-1 to TRBJ2-7; no clear D. Germline assignment: CDR1 DFQATT and CDR2 SNEGSKA (reference sequence). The V and J ends lost 3 bases and 6 bases respectively, with 6 bases between them. The CDR3 covers 10 residues. The CDR3 loop is CSARETEQYF. The CDR3, as DNA: TGCAGTGCTAGGGAGACCGAGCAGTACTTC.

About this clonotype itself: At one of its ends the junction is not consistent with the germline gene, which may arise from a read error. The chain uses TRBV10-2 and TRBJ1-5; a weak D match, TRBD1 (5 bases). The CDR3 is made up of 13 amino acids. CDR1 WSHSY and CDR2 SAAADI come from the germline V gene. The CDR3 protein is CASSQGVNQPQEF. CDR3 bases: TGCGCCAGCAGTCAAGGGGTCAATCAGCCCCAGGAATTT.

This clonotype came up many times. V gene TRBV5-6 combines with J gene TRBJ2-1; TRBD1 is a possible D gene (6 bases). The CDR3 has 15 residues. The V and J ends lost 0 bases and 2 bases respectively, with 9 bases between them. Germline assignment: CDR1 SGHDT and CDR2 YYEEEE. CDR3 in DNA: TGTGCCAGCAGCTTGGACAGGGAAGCCTACAATGAGCAGTTCTTC. Translating it yields CASSLDREAYNEQFF.

This clonotype was observed at least ten times. V gene TRBV5-4 combines with J gene TRBJ2-1; D is possibly TRBD2 (6 bases). The V and J ends lost 4 bases and 6 bases respectively, with 14 bases between them. The CDR3 runs to 14 residues. Germline V gene lookup returns CDR1 SGHNT and CDR2 YYREEE (reference sequence). CDR3 protein: CASSPEGYGNEQFF. The CDR3 region has the DNA TGTGCCAGCAGCCCGGAGGGCTATGGCAATGAGCAGTTCTTC.

There are many counts of this clonotype. The chain links TRBV11-3 to TRBJ2-7; 11 bases map to TRBD2. V lost 2 bases to trimming and J lost 3 bases; unmatched junction nucleotides: 3. The CDR3 extends over 15 amino acids. The V gene's germline CDR1 is SGHNT and CDR2 YENEEA. The CDR3 coding sequence is TGTGCCAGCAGCTTAATCGGGACTAGCGGCTACGAGCAGTACTTC. Translated: CASSLIGTSGYEQYF.

V and J are TRBV7-9 and TRBJ2-3; 8 nucleotides match TRBD2. Germline V gene sequence: CDR1 SEHNR, CDR2 FQNEAQ (reference sequence). The CDR3 loop spans 14 amino acids. J lost 15 bases, V lost 2 bases, and 13 bases had no gene match. The chain's CDR3 is CASSLLAGKRSQYF. Here the CDR3 DNA reads TGTGCCAGCAGCTTACTAGCGGGCAAAAGATCCCAATATTTT.

For this clonotype: A read error may account for a junction end that differs from germline. This chain joins TRBV6-6 and TRBJ1-6, with D possibly TRBD1 on 6 matching bases. The CDR3 spans 15 residues. Germline loops: CDR1 MNHNY, CDR2 SVGAGI (reference sequence). The CDR3 sequence: CASKHQGSYNSPLHF. The CDR3 bases are TGTGCCAGCAAGCACCAGGGGTCCTATAATTCGCCCCTCCACTTT.

This clonotype was seen repeatedly, ten times or more. The chain couples TRBV25-1 to TRBJ2-7; D unresolved. CDR3 length: 13 residues. The germline V and J ends were trimmed by 8 bases and 0 bases, with 11 bases remaining between them. Germline lookup yields CDR1 MGHDK and CDR2 SYGVNS. In DNA, the CDR3 is TGTGCCAGCCAGACCTTGTTCTCCTACGAGCAGTACTTC. It encodes CASQTLFSYEQYF.

In this sample, this clonotype turned up many times. The chain combines TRBV9 with TRBJ1-3, with TRBD1 as a possible D gene (5 bases). Trimming took 4 bases from V and 1 from J, leaving 15 bases between them. Germline V CDR1 and CDR2: SGDLS, YYNGEE. The CDR3 consists of 16 residues. CDR3 bases: TGTGCCAGCAGCCCGCAACTGGGGGGGTCTGGAAACACCATATATTTT. Translation gives CASSPQLGGSGNTIYF.

Ten or more counts support this clonotype. This chain uses TRBV4-3 with TRBJ1-3; D gene uncertain. The CDR3 length is 15 residues. V gave up 1 base and J gave up 2 bases, with 9 bases separating them. CDR1 is LGHNA and CDR2 is YSLEER in the germline V gene. The CDR3 loop is CASSQAWGTGNTIYF. DNA of the CDR3: TGCGCCAGCAGCCAAGCATGGGGTACTGGAAACACCATATATTTT.

The sample holds one count of this clonotype. The rearrangement links TRBV12-3 or TRBV12-4 to TRBJ2-2, with D possibly TRBD2 on 5 matching bases. Trimming took 4 bases from V and 5 from J, leaving 11 bases between them. This CDR3 has 14 amino acids. CDR3 in amino acids: CASSSGTATGELFF. The CDR3 DNA reads TGTGCCAGCAGTTCGGGAACCGCGACCGGGGAGCTGTTTTTT.

Ten or more counts support this clonotype. The rearrangement joins TRBV3-1 to TRBJ2-7; D remains unclear. The length of the CDR3 is 14 residues. Trimming cost V 3 bases and J 1 base, with 10 bases left between them. The germline V gene has CDR1 LGHDT and CDR2 YNNKEL (reference sequence). CDR3 nucleotide sequence: TGTGCCAGCAGCCATGGGTCCTTTTCCTACGAGCAGTACTTC. It codes for CASSHGSFSYEQYF.

This clonotype was detected many times. The genes are TRBV20-1 and TRBJ2-5; D is uncertain. Trimming stripped 8 bases from V and 1 base from J, with 8 bases between. CDR3 length: 11 amino acids. Germline lookup yields CDR1 DFQATT and CDR2 SNEGSKA (reference sequence). The CDR3 loop is CSLGFQETQYF. CDR3 coding DNA: TGCAGTTTAGGCTTCCAAGAGACCCAGTACTTC.

This clonotype has a count of ten or more. The CDR3 reads CASSAQILSTSGRPNEQFF. The CDR3 nucleotides are TGTGCCAGCAGTGCCCAGATTCTCTCGACTAGCGGGAGACCCAATGAGCAGTTCTTC. V usage is TRBV2 and J usage is TRBJ2-1, with 12 bases fitting TRBD2. CDR3 length equals 19 residues. Germline loops: CDR1 SNHLY, CDR2 FYNNEI. Unmatched junction bases numbered 16, after V lost 4 bases and J lost 6 bases.

This clonotype was picked up a small number of times. The rearrangement links TRBV28 to TRBJ2-1; tentatively, D is TRBD1 or TRBD2 (5 bases each). V lost 7 bases, J lost 9 bases, and 19 bases lay in between. Germline CDR1 is MDHEN and CDR2 is SYDVKM. There are 14 residues in the CDR3. CDR3 in amino acids: CASKGDGPWGEQFF. The CDR3 bases are TGTGCCAGCAAAGGGGACGGTCCCTGGGGTGAGCAGTTCTTC.

This clonotype has a count of ten or more. The CDR3 DNA reads TGTGCCAGCAGTTACCTGGGGGCCAGCCTACATTTT. Translating gives CASSYLGASLHF. The chain is built from TRBV6-2 or TRBV6-3 and TRBJ1-5; maybe TRBD1 (6 bases). V was pared by 2 bases and J by 16 bases, with 15 bases between. This CDR3 spans 12 amino acids. Germline loops: CDR1 MNHEY, CDR2 SVGEGT.

At least ten counts were recorded for this clonotype. V gene TRBV5-6 combines with J gene TRBJ2-2; 8 bases map to TRBD1. CDR3 length: 15 amino acids. Germline lookup yields CDR1 SGHDT and CDR2 YYEEEE. V shed 4 bases and J 5 bases; nucleotides not matched to a gene: 7. The CDR3 loop is CASSPVDRVTGELFF. CDR3 DNA sequence: TGTGCCAGCAGCCCGGTGGACAGGGTTACCGGGGAGCTGTTTTTT.

The table lists this clonotype with many counts. The genes are TRBV19 and TRBJ1-5; 12 bases fit TRBD1. The germline V gene encodes CDR1 LNHDA and CDR2 SQIVND (reference sequence). V shed 5 bases and J 7 bases; nucleotides not matched to a gene: 6. The CDR3 loop spans 15 amino acids. CDR3 sequence reads: CASSGTGGLVQPQHF. The CDR3, as DNA: TGTGCCAGTAGTGGGACAGGGGGCCTTGTACAGCCCCAGCATTTT.

A note on this clonotype: One junction end does not reproduce the germline sequence, and a read error may be involved. The rearrangement joins TRBV20-1 to TRBJ2-3; 10 bases line up with TRBD2. The CDR3 consists of 14 residues. Germline V CDR1 and CDR2: DFQATT, SNEGSKA (reference sequence). The CDR3 loop is CSASGTSVGDTRYF. The CDR3 coding sequence is TGCAGTGCTTCCGGGACTAGCGTAGGGGATACGCGGTACTTT.

The chain has TRBV11-3 and TRBJ1-1; 10 bases are shared with TRBD1. Trimming took 0 bases from V and 11 from J; bases not matched to a gene: 3. The CDR3 covers 13 residues. From germline, CDR1 is SGHNT and CDR2 YENEEA. The CDR3 DNA reads as TGTGCCAGCAGCTTAGATCGGGGACAGGGGGCTTTCTTT. It is translated as CASSLDRGQGAFF.

This clonotype has a count of ten or more. The chain carries TRBV5-1 and TRBJ2-2; 9 bases align to TRBD1. V was pared by 2 bases and J by 4 bases, with 3 bases of the junction left unmatched. The CDR3 is made up of 15 amino acids. The germline gives CDR1 SGHRS, CDR2 YFSETQ. In DNA form, the CDR3 reads TGCGCCAGCAGCTTTGTGACAGGGGGCACCGGGGAGCTGTTTTTT. Translation: CASSFVTGGTGELFF.